This record concerns one TCR beta chain sequence. The antigen is undetermined. The data stem from a study of T cells in Graves' hyperthyroidism and ophthalmopathy. Diagnoses used clinical symptoms, serum thyroxine and TRAb, thyroid ultrasound and orbital computed tomography. The PBMCs studied were ones that came from 10 ml fresh peripheral blood. Authors of the study amplified TCR beta CDR3 regions from RNA transcripts. Researchers ran a first-round RT-PCR on the TCR CDR3 using the HTBI primer set. TCRdb itself ran the multiplex PCR reads through MiXCR, one entry per CDR3 protein. The sample yields 130,000 or so distinct CDR3 sequences, less than 25% seen once. Study-wide points: Ophthalmopathy was identified by the model a median around 6.3 months ahead of onset. Through a model of 13 V-J features, ophthalmopathy was separated from stable hyperthyroidism.

The CDR3 is 12 amino acids. V lost 6 bases and J 7 bases, leaving 9 bases between the germline ends. The receptor was derived from a woman in her 50s with Graves' hyperthyroidism that later progressed to Graves' ophthalmopathy. What was sequenced was blood. The chain employs TRBV12-3 or TRBV12-4 and TRBJ2-2; D call uncertain. CDR3 region: CASSRAGGELFF. Here the CDR3 DNA reads TGTGCCAGCAGCCGCGCTGGCGGGGAGCTGTTTTTT.